The rows below give T cell receptor beta chains drawn from one sample of a study of T cell responses to AZD1222 COVID-19 vaccine. Only in-frame clones appear in the TCRdb table, and some are missing; sequencing was by immunoSEQ multiplex PCR. The repertoire consists of approximately 77,000 clones, with more than 85% occurring once and the leading ten covering roughly 4.7%. Sequencing was performed on peripheral blood, taken 28 days after the second AZD1222 dose. Source of these receptors: an adult who received the AZD1222 COVID-19 vaccine. Each CDR3 is given with its conserved first and last residue. A D gene is named only where the DNA matches it firmly. Expanded clones are given a class, and other clones once, few, many or no size at all.

clone_size cdr3_length j_call d_call v_call cdr3_aa cdr3_nt
once 15 TRBJ1-3 NA TRBV9 CASSERQSSGNTIYF TGTGCCAGCAGCGAACGACAGAGCTCTGGAAACACCATATATTTT
NA 14 TRBJ2-2 NA TRBV29-1 CSALVGSNTGELFF TGCAGCGCTCTAGTAGGGTCGAACACCGGGGAGCTGTTTTTT
NA 17 TRBJ1-4 TRBD1 TRBV25-1 CASSDGQGGTLNEKLFF TGTGCCAGCAGTGATGGTCAGGGGGGGACCCTTAATGAAAAACTGTTTTTT
NA 13 TRBJ2-1 TRBD2 TRBV12-3/TRBV12-4 CASSSSGRLEQFF TGTGCCAGCAGTAGTAGCGGGAGGTTAGAGCAGTTCTTC
NA 16 TRBJ1-5 NA TRBV21-1 CASSKAGTKGGQPQHF TGTGCCAGCAGCAAAGCGGGAACCAAAGGGGGACAGCCCCAGCATTTT
NA 12 TRBJ1-2 TRBD1 TRBV6-5 CASRPRGHGYTF TGTGCCAGCAGACCCAGGGGGCATGGCTACACCTTC
NA 16 TRBJ2-2 TRBD2 TRBV5-1 CASSAGLAANTGELFF TGCGCCAGCAGCGCGGGACTAGCGGCGAACACCGGGGAGCTGTTTTTT
NA 15 TRBJ2-1 TRBD1 TRBV7-3 CASSPGTGGWDEQFF TGTGCCAGCAGCCCCGGGACAGGGGGTTGGGATGAGCAGTTCTTC
NA 16 TRBJ2-2 TRBD2 TRBV6-4 CASSDLAGAGAGELFF TGTGCCAGCAGTGACCTAGCGGGAGCTGGGGCCGGGGAGCTGTTTTTT
NA 14 TRBJ2-7 NA TRBV18 CASSPPTGNYEQYF TGTGCCAGCTCACCACCGACGGGAAACTACGAGCAGTACTTC
NA 15 TRBJ1-2 NA TRBV7-2 CASSPRSGVVYGYTF TGTGCCAGCAGCCCCCGCTCCGGGGTCGTCTATGGCTACACCTTC
NA 13 TRBJ2-1 NA TRBV24-1 CATSDSHRGEQFF TGTGCCACCAGTGATTCCCACAGAGGTGAGCAGTTCTTC
NA 12 TRBJ1-1 NA TRBV2 CASRRGAVEAFF TGTGCCAGCAGAAGGGGGGCAGTTGAAGCTTTCTTT
NA 13 TRBJ1-2 NA TRBV18 CASSPSTQGAGTF TGTGCCAGCTCACCAAGTACGCAGGGAGCAGGCACCTTC
NA 15 TRBJ1-2 TRBD1 TRBV4-2 CASSVTPQGARGYTF TGTGCCAGCAGCGTTACCCCACAGGGGGCGAGAGGCTACACCTTC
NA 13 TRBJ1-1 NA TRBV12-3/TRBV12-4 CASSRIVNTEAFF TGTGCCAGCAGTCGAATAGTGAACACTGAAGCTTTCTTT
NA 14 TRBJ2-2 NA TRBV2 CASREDRNTGELFF TGTGCCAGCAGAGAGGACAGGAACACCGGGGAGCTGTTTTTT
NA 15 TRBJ1-6 TRBD1 TRBV13 CASSPGQGDNSPLHF TGTGCCAGCAGCCCCGGACAGGGGGATAATTCACCCCTCCACTTT
NA 13 TRBJ1-2 TRBD1 TRBV13 CASSFQGAIGYTF TGTGCCAGCAGCTTTCAGGGGGCGATTGGCTACACCTTC
NA 14 TRBJ1-5 NA TRBV18 CASSPGAGNQPQHF TGTGCCAGCTCACCAGGGGCGGGGAATCAGCCCCAGCATTTT
NA 14 TRBJ2-7 TRBD2 TRBV28 CASHGLAGGGEQYF TGTGCCAGCCATGGACTAGCGGGAGGTGGGGAGCAGTACTTC
NA 10 TRBJ2-7 NA TRBV5-8 CASSFREQYF TGTGCCAGCAGCTTTCGCGAGCAGTACTTC
NA 13 TRBJ2-7 NA TRBV30 CAWSEPPSGEQYF TGTGCCTGGAGTGAGCCCCCCTCGGGCGAGCAGTACTTC
NA 16 TRBJ2-1 NA TRBV11-2 CASSHPPRGSGNEQFF TGTGCCAGCAGCCACCCCCCCCGGGGGTCAGGCAATGAGCAGTTCTTC
NA 18 TRBJ2-1 TRBD2 TRBV27 CASSRDSGTSGEYNEQFF TGTGCCAGCAGTCGGGATTCCGGGACTAGCGGGGAATACAATGAGCAGTTCTTC
NA 13 TRBJ1-4 NA TRBV5-4 CASSLAGNEKLFF TGTGCCAGCAGCTTGGCGGGTAATGAAAAACTGTTTTTT
NA 11 TRBJ1-2 TRBD1 TRBV6-5 CASTGGAGYTF TGTGCCAGCACAGGGGGGGCTGGCTACACCTTC
once 19 TRBJ2-2 TRBD2 TRBV9 CASSTPSGGARVDTGELFF TGTGCCAGCAGCACCCCTAGCGGAGGTGCCCGCGTGGACACCGGGGAGCTGTTTTTT
NA 14 TRBJ2-3 TRBD1 TRBV24-1 CATRGDRTSDTQYF TGTGCCACCAGGGGGGACAGGACCTCAGATACGCAGTATTTT